The subject of this entry is one TCR beta chain. What it binds is unknown. At one of its ends the junction is not consistent with the germline gene, which may arise from a read error. Amplification by 5'RACE using constant-segment primers produced TCR alpha and TCR beta cDNA libraries that carried sample barcodes and UMIs. TCRdb recomputed calls from the 5' RACE reads with MiXCR, one row per CDR3 protein. Of over 300,000 distinct CDR3 sequences in the sample, 20% were seen once. The data derive from a study of T-cell memory formation after mild COVID-19. Broader study findings: Clones contracting over day 15 to 85 were CD4/CD8 balanced, with later expanders leaning CD4+.

The germline V gene encodes CDR1 SGHTA and CDR2 FQGNSA. This CDR3 contains 15 residues. Input material: PBMCs or a T cell subset sorted from them (not recorded which). The J gene is TRBJ2-5, the V gene TRBV7-2, with 14 bases matching TRBD2. This sequence was found in a man between 18 and 29 years old who had mild COVID-19 (a few samples of this study predate the infection). Cell type and time point are not known. The CDR3 spells CASSLVGLAGDLWNF. CDR3 DNA sequence: TGTGCCAGCAGCTTAGTGGGACTAGCGGGGGACCTGTGGAACTTC.